Presented here are 20 T cell receptor beta chains from one specimen sequenced in a study of T cell changes during pregnancy in multiple sclerosis. TCRdb's copy holds only in-frame clones and misses some; the assay was immunoSEQ multiplex PCR. Seen here are approximately 41,000 clones, 91% observed once, and the top ten hold around 0.66%. The sample was CD4+ T cells from peripheral blood mononuclear cells, taken in the second trimester of pregnancy. Source of these receptors: a female donor in good health, enrolled as a control in a pregnancy study.

The chain links TRBV10-3 to TRBJ2-1; the match to TRBD2 covers 7 bases. This CDR3 contains 18 residues. Germline loops: CDR1 ENHRY, CDR2 SYGVKD. Trimming took 8 bases from V and 5 from J; bases not matched to a gene: 21. The CDR3 loop reads CAIAAPGIGAGENNEQFF. CDR3 nucleotides: TGTGCCATCGCTGCGCCCGGCATAGGGGCGGGGGAAAACAATGAGCAGTTCTTC.

This rearrangement joins TRBV9 to TRBJ1-2; 8 bases match TRBD1. The CDR3 extends over 16 amino acids. Germline V gene lookup returns CDR1 SGDLS and CDR2 YYNGEE. Trimming removed 7 bases from V and 6 bases from J; junction bases left unmatched: 17. In DNA, the CDR3 is TGTGCCAGCCAACGACAGGGGAATCTATTTTCGGATGGCTACACCTTC. Translated, it gives CASQRQGNLFSDGYTF.

The CDR3 nucleotides read TGTGCCAGCAGTGCGCTACAGGGTGGCGAGCAGTACTTC. Translation gives CASSALQGGEQYF. The chain combines TRBV6-6 with TRBJ2-7; TRBD1 is a possible D gene (6 bases). The CDR3 contains 13 residues. Trimming shortened V by 5 bases and J by 6 bases, and 14 bases separated the two germline ends. Looked up from germline, CDR1 is MNHNY and CDR2 is SVGAGI (reference sequence).

The chain has TRBV6-5 and TRBJ1-5; 9 nucleotides align to TRBD1. Germline lookup yields CDR1 MNHEY and CDR2 SVGAGI. The CDR3 runs 15 residues. Trimming at V came to 6 bases and at J to 3 bases, leaving 6 bases not matched to a gene. The CDR3 is CASRRDRANNQPQHF. The CDR3 nucleotides are TGTGCCAGCAGGCGGGACAGGGCTAACAATCAGCCCCAGCATTTT.

The chain combines TRBV16 with TRBJ2-1, with TRBD2 identical over 7 bases. Losses at the gene ends were 4 bases for V and 9 bases for J; bases not matched to a gene: 6. Germline V lookup: CDR1 KGHSY, CDR2 FQNENV. This CDR3 is 13 amino acids long. Written as DNA, the CDR3 is TGTGCCAGCAGCCCGAGGGAGGGTGGTGAGCAGTTCTTC. Its protein is CASSPREGGEQFF.

This clone showed up just once. The rearrangement links TRBV5-6 to TRBJ1-2; D gene unclear. V was trimmed by 3 bases and J by 0 bases, leaving 15 bases between them. The CDR3 contains 16 residues. The V gene's germline CDR1 is SGHDT and CDR2 YYEEEE. The DNA for the CDR3 is TGTGCCAGCAGCTCACTGAGGGCAACCCCTAACTATGGCTACACCTTC. Its translation: CASSSLRATPNYGYTF.

The chain recombines TRBV2 with TRBJ1-5, with D hard to call. The V gene's germline CDR1 is SNHLY and CDR2 FYNNEI. This CDR3 has 15 residues. V was clipped by 1 base and J by 1 base, with 8 bases between them. The CDR3 loop reads CASSEETGSNQPQHF. The CDR3 DNA reads TGTGCCAGCAGTGAAGAGACGGGGAGCAATCAGCCCCAGCATTTT.

The chain joins TRBV14 to TRBJ1-1; D is possibly TRBD1 (6 bases). CDR1 and CDR2 from the germline V gene are SGHDN and FVKESK. Trimming stripped 6 bases from V and 1 base from J, with 18 bases between. The CDR3 consists of 16 residues. CDR3 residues: CASSRTFTGSNTEAFF. The CDR3 DNA sequence: TGTGCCAGCAGTCGAACTTTTACAGGGTCGAACACTGAAGCTTTCTTT.

Notes on this clone: The junction departs from germline at one end; a sequencing error may be responsible. V usage is TRBV7-7 and J usage is TRBJ2-5; 11 nucleotides line up with TRBD2. Germline CDR1 SSHAT, CDR2 FNYEAQ (reference sequence). This CDR3 has 14 residues. The DNA for the CDR3 is TGTGCTAGCAGCCAAGGACTAGCGGGAGAGACCCAGTACTTC. Its translation is CASSQGLAGETQYF.

J is TRBJ2-2 and V is TRBV6-6, with 9 nucleotides matching TRBD1. The V gene's germline CDR1 is MNHNY and CDR2 SVGAGI (reference sequence). This CDR3 has 14 residues. J lost 5 bases, V lost 6 bases, and 4 bases had no gene match. For the CDR3, the DNA is TGTGCCAGCAGCGACAGGGGGGAAACCGGGGAGCTGTTTTTT. Its translation is CASSDRGETGELFF.

This chain joins TRBV4-1 and TRBJ1-6; D is possibly TRBD1 (6 bases). The CDR3 covers 15 residues. Trimming shortened V by 5 bases and J by 2 bases, and 10 bases separated the two germline ends. Germline-derived CDR1 and CDR2 are MGHRA and YSYEKL. The chain's CDR3 is CASSGRTAYNSPLHF. The CDR3 DNA sequence: TGCGCCAGCAGCGGAAGGACAGCCTATAATTCACCCCTCCACTTT.

The chain recombines TRBV4-2 with TRBJ2-3; a weak D match, TRBD1 (6 bases). Trimming shortened V by 3 bases and J by 6 bases, and 19 bases separated the two germline ends. Germline CDR1 and CDR2: LGHNA and YNFKEQ. The CDR3 spans 16 residues. CDR3: CASSHATRGSMDTQYF. The CDR3 coding sequence is TGTGCCAGCAGCCACGCTACTAGGGGGAGTATGGATACGCAGTATTTT.

The chain recombines TRBV29-1 with TRBJ1-1, with 11 nucleotides matching TRBD1. Looked up from germline, CDR1 is SQVTM and CDR2 is ANQGSEA. After removal of 8 bases from V and 1 base from J, the junction contained 6 bases not matched to a gene. The CDR3 is 14 amino acids. CDR3 DNA sequence: TGCAGCTCTAGGACAGGGGGCTCGAACACTGAAGCTTTCTTT. It translates to CSSRTGGSNTEAFF.

The chain is built from TRBV7-3 and TRBJ2-3; 7 nucleotides agree with TRBD2. Germline CDR1 reads SGHTA; CDR2 reads FQGTGA. The CDR3 contains 21 residues. The V gene end was trimmed by 0 bases and the J gene end by 0 bases; junction bases not matched to a gene: 18. The CDR3, as DNA: TGTGCCAGCAGCTTAACGTTGTTTGAGGCTAGCGGCCCCAATAGCACAGATACGCAGTATTTT. As protein: CASSLTLFEASGPNSTDTQYF.

The chain combines TRBV18 with TRBJ2-5; D unresolved. CDR3 length: 14 amino acids. Trimming cost V 0 bases and J 3 bases, with 8 bases left between them. The germline CDR1 and CDR2 sequences are KGHSH and LQKENI. Here the CDR3 reads CASSPPSGEETQYF. As DNA, the CDR3 is TGTGCCAGCTCACCACCTTCTGGAGAAGAGACCCAGTACTTC.

The V and J genes are TRBV15 and TRBJ1-5; tentative D call: TRBD1 (5 bases). The CDR3 covers 14 residues. Germline V lookup: CDR1 LNHNV, CDR2 YYDKDF (reference sequence). Trimming removed 1 base at V and 2 bases at J, with 6 bases between. This CDR3 is CATSRGGGNQPQHF. The DNA of the CDR3 is TGTGCCACCAGCAGAGGGGGGGGCAATCAGCCCCAGCATTTT.

The chain joins TRBV2 to TRBJ2-3; D possibly corresponds to TRBD1 (5 bases). V was trimmed by 0 bases and J by 4 bases, leaving 8 bases between them. This CDR3 comprises 14 residues. In germline, CDR1 is SNHLY, CDR2 FYNNEI. In nucleotides, the CDR3 is TGTGCCAGCAGTGAAGCTAAAGGGGCAGATACGCAGTATTTT. Translating gives CASSEAKGADTQYF.

This chain connects TRBV7-6 to TRBJ1-1, with a possible D match to TRBD1 (6 bases). Germline V gives CDR1 SGHVS, CDR2 FNYEAQ. The V end was cut by 5 bases, the J end by 1 base, with 17 bases between. This CDR3 has 16 amino acids. CDR3 nucleotide sequence: TGTGCCAGCAGCAAACGGACCCCGGGACAGAACACTGAAGCTTTCTTT. Amino acids: CASSKRTPGQNTEAFF.

The chain carries TRBV5-1 and TRBJ1-2; 7 nucleotides align to TRBD1. The V gene's germline CDR1 is SGHRS and CDR2 YFSETQ. The CDR3 loop spans 14 amino acids. J was trimmed by 8 bases and V by 3 bases; bases with no gene match: 10. The CDR3 loop is CASSSTLQGNGYTF. CDR3 coding DNA: TGCGCCAGCAGCTCAACGTTACAGGGGAACGGCTACACCTTC.

The chain recombines TRBV7-3 with TRBJ2-7, with 7 nucleotides matching TRBD2. The V segment lost 2 bases and the J segment 4 bases; nucleotides outside the gene matches: 2. There are 13 residues in the CDR3. CDR1 is SGHTA, CDR2 FQGTGA, per germline. CDR3 region: CASSLGLGYEQYF. The CDR3 DNA is TGTGCCAGCAGCTTAGGACTAGGTTACGAGCAGTACTTC.